This is a list of T cell receptor beta chains from one sample in a study of blood T cell repertoires in COVID-19. The repertoire was sequenced with immunoSEQ multiplex PCR; TCRdb's copy has only in-frame clones and lacks some. The sample comprises some 530,000 clones, 75% to 90% of which are singletons, and approximately 8.3% rests with the top ten. Sequencing was performed on PBMCs or T cells enriched from blood (not recorded which). The source of these receptors is a woman in her fifties or sixties who had recovered from COVID-19. The CDR3 runs from the conserved cysteine through the conserved F or W. A D gene is named only where the DNA matches it firmly. For some rows the clone size is stated as once, few or many, or as a class when expanded; others skip it.

D gene,clone size,J gene,V gene,CDR3 protein,CDR3 DNA
TRBD2,.,TRBJ2-3,TRBV5-1,CASSLALAGGQDTQYF,TGCGCCAGCAGCTTGGCACTAGCGGGGGGGCAAGATACGCAGTATTTT
TRBD1,.,TRBJ1-2,TRBV12-3/TRBV12-4,CASRTGGYGYTF,TGTGCCAGCAGGACAGGGGGTTATGGCTACACCTTC
.,.,TRBJ1-1,TRBV4-2,CASSQAPTGMSTEAFF,TGTGCCAGCAGCCAAGCCCCCACAGGTATGAGCACTGAAGCTTTCTTT
.,.,TRBJ2-3,TRBV29-1,CSVTGIPADTQYF,TGCAGCGTAACAGGGATCCCAGCAGATACGCAGTATTTT
.,.,TRBJ1-4,TRBV5-1,CASSLGVKDEKLFF,TGCGCCAGCAGCTTAGGGGTAAAGGATGAAAAACTGTTTTTT
.,.,TRBJ1-4,TRBV19,CASSQSTTNEKLFF,TGTGCCAGTAGTCAGTCCACAACTAATGAAAAACTGTTTTTT
.,.,TRBJ2-5,TRBV27,CASSRLEGVETQYF,TGTGCCAGCAGCCGCCTAGAGGGAGTGGAGACCCAGTACTTC
.,.,TRBJ2-7,TRBV5-1,CASSLREGSEQYF,TGCGCCAGCAGCTTGAGGGAAGGGAGCGAGCAGTACTTC
.,.,TRBJ1-1,TRBV3-1/TRBV3-2,CASSPSLNTEAFF,TGTGCCAGCAGCCCGTCTTTGAACACTGAAGCTTTCTTT
.,.,TRBJ2-2,TRBV3-1/TRBV3-2,CASSPSSAGGRRTGELFF,TGTGCCAGCAGCCCTTCCAGTGCCGGGGGGCGGAGGACCGGGGAGCTGTTTTTT
.,.,TRBJ1-1,TRBV11-2,CASSLEVSEAFF,TGTGCCAGCAGCTTAGAAGTGAGTGAAGCTTTCTTT
.,.,TRBJ2-7,TRBV5-5,CASSFTGTYEQYF,TGTGCCAGCAGCTTCACAGGGACCTACGAGCAGTACTTC
.,.,TRBJ2-2,TRBV6-1,CASSESDSTGELFF,TGTGCCAGCAGTGAATCGGACAGCACCGGGGAGCTGTTTTTT
.,.,TRBJ1-1,TRBV12-3/TRBV12-4,CASSLLSTEAFF,TGTGCCAGCAGTCTTCTGTCCACTGAAGCTTTCTTT
TRBD2,once,TRBJ2-3,TRBV9,CASSVLPGLAGGDTQYF,TGTGCCAGCAGCGTACTGCCGGGACTAGCGGGGGGGGATACGCAGTATTTT
TRBD1,.,TRBJ1-2,TRBV29-1,CSVRLRGPYGYTF,TGCAGCGTAAGACTCAGGGGGCCCTATGGCTACACCTTC
.,.,TRBJ2-2,TRBV5-1,CASSEGGNTGELFF,TGCGCCAGCAGCGAAGGGGGGAACACCGGGGAGCTGTTTTTT
.,.,TRBJ1-4,TRBV6-5,CASSRRVREKLFF,TGTGCCAGCAGCCGCAGGGTGAGGGAAAAACTGTTTTTT
TRBD1,.,TRBJ1-4,TRBV25-1,CASSGPDRGFRGEKLFF,TGTGCCAGCAGTGGCCCGGACAGGGGCTTTAGGGGTGAAAAACTGTTTTTT
TRBD1,.,TRBJ2-7,TRBV5-6,CASSLDGVTGFGYEQYF,TGTGCCAGCAGCTTGGACGGGGTGACAGGGTTTGGCTACGAGCAGTACTTC
.,.,TRBJ1-5,TRBV5-1,CASSLEAGSNQPQHF,TGCGCCAGCAGCTTGGAGGCAGGGTCAAATCAGCCCCAGCATTTT
TRBD2,.,TRBJ2-2,TRBV7-6,CASSTRTSGGLRTGELFF,TGTGCCAGCAGCACGCGGACTAGCGGGGGGTTACGGACCGGGGAGCTGTTTTTT
.,.,TRBJ2-2,TRBV6-4,CASSGTGTGELFF,TGTGCCAGCAGTGGTACGGGCACCGGGGAGCTGTTTTTT
TRBD2,once,TRBJ2-1,TRBV18,CASSGRGYNEQFF,TGTGCCAGCTCAGGGCGGGGGTACAATGAGCAGTTCTTC
TRBD1,.,TRBJ1-5,TRBV2,CASSEFRTGYQPQHF,TGTGCCAGCAGTGAGTTCCGGACAGGTTATCAGCCCCAGCATTTT
.,.,TRBJ1-1,TRBV11-2,CASSLVGPEAFF,TGTGCCAGCAGCTTAGTTGGGCCTGAAGCTTTCTTT
.,.,TRBJ1-1,TRBV10-3,CAISGRGMNTEAFF,TGTGCCATCAGTGGGCGGGGCATGAACACTGAAGCTTTCTTT
.,once,TRBJ2-7,TRBV27,CASSWGGDYEQYF,TGTGCCAGCAGTTGGGGAGGAGACTACGAGCAGTACTTC
TRBD2,once,TRBJ2-1,TRBV13,CASSTRGGEQFF,TGTGCCAGCAGCACTCGGGGGGGTGAGCAGTTCTTC
TRBD2,.,TRBJ2-5,TRBV5-4,CASSLTSGGPWETQYF,TGTGCCAGCAGCTTGACTAGCGGGGGGCCGTGGGAGACCCAGTACTTC
.,once,TRBJ1-4,TRBV2,CASSESGGPNEKLFF,TGTGCCAGCAGTGAGTCGGGAGGGCCCAATGAAAAACTGTTTTTT
.,.,TRBJ1-1,TRBV6-1,CASSEPNTEAFF,TGTGCCAGCAGTGAACCTAACACTGAAGCTTTCTTT
TRBD1,once,TRBJ2-5,TRBV5-5,CASSSGNRGQETQYF,TGTGCCAGCAGCTCGGGCAACAGGGGGCAAGAGACCCAGTACTTC
.,once,TRBJ1-4,TRBV15,CATSPGAGSTDEKLFF,TGTGCCACCAGCCCCGGTGCGGGGAGTACAGATGAAAAACTGTTTTTT
TRBD1,.,TRBJ1-5,TRBV6-1,CASSEIWDRGGQPQHF,TGTGCCAGCAGTGAAATCTGGGACAGGGGTGGACAGCCCCAGCATTTT
.,.,TRBJ1-5,TRBV7-9,CASSLWENQPQHF,TGTGCCAGCAGCTTATGGGAGAATCAGCCCCAGCATTTT
.,.,TRBJ1-4,TRBV2,CASSEGVRQGANEKLFF,TGTGCCAGCAGTGAAGGGGTCAGACAAGGGGCTAATGAAAAACTGTTTTTT
TRBD1,once,TRBJ2-3,TRBV29-1,CSFSTGGRDTQYF,TGCAGCTTTTCGACAGGGGGCCGTGATACGCAGTATTTT
TRBD1,.,TRBJ1-2,TRBV30,CAWRLGGFSGGYGYTF,TGTGCCTGGAGGCTTGGGGGGTTTTCAGGGGGCTATGGCTACACCTTC
TRBD2,.,TRBJ2-3,TRBV10-3,CAIRGAGLADHTDTQYF,TGTGCCATCAGGGGGGCGGGACTAGCGGACCACACAGATACGCAGTATTTT
.,.,TRBJ2-1,TRBV18,CASSPDRSYNEQFF,TGTGCCAGCTCACCAGACAGGTCCTACAATGAGCAGTTCTTC
TRBD2,.,TRBJ2-2,TRBV29-1,CSVVSGDPGGELFF,TGCAGCGTAGTTAGCGGGGACCCAGGCGGGGAGCTGTTTTTT
.,.,TRBJ1-2,TRBV4-1,CASSQDSNPNYGYTF,TGCGCCAGCAGCCAAGATAGTAATCCTAACTATGGCTACACCTTC
TRBD1,.,TRBJ1-4,TRBV19,CATSPGTGGPLEKLFF,TGTGCCACCAGCCCCGGGACAGGGGGTCCCCTAGAAAAACTGTTTTTT
.,.,TRBJ2-1,TRBV28,CASSTGFVYNEQFF,TGTGCCAGCAGTACCGGGTTTGTCTACAATGAGCAGTTCTTC
TRBD2,.,TRBJ2-1,TRBV4-1,CASSHGSGSYNEQFF,TGCGCCAGCAGCCACGGTAGCGGGTCCTACAATGAGCAGTTCTTC
.,.,TRBJ1-6,TRBV3-1/TRBV3-2,CASSQGQVPPRPLHF,TGTGCCAGCAGCCAAGGACAGGTGCCTCCGAGACCCCTCCACTTT
.,.,TRBJ1-5,TRBV19,CASSIVSGSGNQPQHF,TGTGCCAGTAGTATTGTATCGGGAAGCGGGAATCAGCCCCAGCATTTT
.,.,TRBJ1-1,TRBV11-3,CASLYGGNTEAFF,TGTGCCAGCCTATATGGAGGGAACACTGAAGCTTTCTTT
.,.,TRBJ2-2,TRBV21-1,CASIVTGGSGELFF,TGTGCCAGCATCGTTACAGGGGGCAGCGGGGAGCTGTTTTTT
.,.,TRBJ1-5,TRBV24-1,CATRGAANQPQHF,TGTGCCACCAGAGGGGCTGCGAATCAGCCCCAGCATTTT
.,.,TRBJ2-7,TRBV4-1,CASTQGNEQYF,TGCGCCAGCACTCAGGGCAACGAGCAGTACTTC
.,.,TRBJ2-3,TRBV30,CAWSVGGAADTQYF,TGTGCCTGGAGTGTCGGCGGGGCCGCAGATACGCAGTATTTT
.,.,TRBJ2-3,TRBV14,CASSHRSGTLTDTQYF,TGTGCCAGCAGCCACCGTAGCGGAACCCTCACAGATACGCAGTATTTT
.,.,TRBJ2-3,TRBV29-1,CSVSLGSSTDTQYF,TGCAGCGTTTCCCTTGGTAGCTCCACAGATACGCAGTATTTT
.,.,TRBJ1-1,TRBV4-1,CASSHPSGDTRWVITEAFF,TGCGCCAGCAGCCACCCCTCCGGGGACACCCGGTGGGTTATAACTGAAGCTTTCTTT
.,.,TRBJ2-2,TRBV7-6,CASSPLGDTIGAGELFF,TGTGCCAGCAGCCCCCTTGGGGACACGATTGGGGCCGGGGAGCTGTTTTTT
.,once,TRBJ1-3,TRBV5-1,CASSLGGGASGNTIYF,TGCGCCAGCAGCTTGGGGGGGGGCGCGTCTGGAAACACCATATATTTT
.,.,TRBJ1-3,TRBV4-1,CASSQGRSQGVGNTIYF,TGCGCCAGCAGCCAAGGTCGCTCACAGGGAGTGGGAAACACCATATATTTT
.,.,TRBJ1-1,TRBV6-5,CASSRGRDTEAFF,TGTGCCAGCAGCAGGGGCCGGGACACTGAAGCTTTCTTT